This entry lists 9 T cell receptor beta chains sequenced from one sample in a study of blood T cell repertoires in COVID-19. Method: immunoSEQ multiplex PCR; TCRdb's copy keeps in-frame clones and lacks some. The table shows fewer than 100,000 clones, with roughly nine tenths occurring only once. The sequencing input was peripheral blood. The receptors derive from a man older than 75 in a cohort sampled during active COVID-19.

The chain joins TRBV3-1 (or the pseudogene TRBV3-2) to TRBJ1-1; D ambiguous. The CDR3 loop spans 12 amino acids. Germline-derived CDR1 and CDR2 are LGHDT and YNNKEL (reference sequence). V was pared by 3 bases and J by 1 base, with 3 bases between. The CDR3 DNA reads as TGTGCCAGCAGCCAGCGGAACACTGAAGCTTTCTTT. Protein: CASSQRNTEAFF.

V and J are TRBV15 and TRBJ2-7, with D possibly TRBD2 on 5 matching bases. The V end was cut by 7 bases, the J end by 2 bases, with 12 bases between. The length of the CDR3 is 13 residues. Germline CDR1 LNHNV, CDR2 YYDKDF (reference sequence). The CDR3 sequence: CATNPDCTYEQYV. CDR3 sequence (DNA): TGTGCCACCAACCCGGACTGTACCTACGAGCAGTACGTC.

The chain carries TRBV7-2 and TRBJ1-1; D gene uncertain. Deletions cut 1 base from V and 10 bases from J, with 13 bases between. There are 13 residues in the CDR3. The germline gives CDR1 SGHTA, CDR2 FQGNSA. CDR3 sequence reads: CASSLGSPLGAFF. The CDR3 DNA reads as TGTGCCAGCAGCTTAGGGAGTCCCTTGGGAGCTTTCTTT.

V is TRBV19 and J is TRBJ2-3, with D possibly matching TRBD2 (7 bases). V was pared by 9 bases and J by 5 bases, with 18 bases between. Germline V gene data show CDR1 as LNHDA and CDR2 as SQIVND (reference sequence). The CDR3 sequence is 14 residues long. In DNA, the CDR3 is TGTGCCAGCACACGGGGGGCATTGGGAGATACGCAGTATTTT. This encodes CASTRGALGDTQYF.

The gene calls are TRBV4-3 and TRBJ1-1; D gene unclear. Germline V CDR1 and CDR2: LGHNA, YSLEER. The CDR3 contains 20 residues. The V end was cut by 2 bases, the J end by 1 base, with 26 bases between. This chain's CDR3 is CASSQHSKLAPLVANTEAFF. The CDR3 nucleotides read TGCGCCAGCAGCCAACATAGCAAGTTGGCCCCCCTGGTGGCGAACACTGAAGCTTTCTTT.

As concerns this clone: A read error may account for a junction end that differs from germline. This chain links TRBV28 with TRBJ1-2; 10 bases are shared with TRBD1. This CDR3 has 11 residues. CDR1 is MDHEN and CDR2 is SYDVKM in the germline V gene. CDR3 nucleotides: TGTGCCAGCAGCTCCGGGACAGGGGAAAAATTC. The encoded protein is CASSSGTGEKF.

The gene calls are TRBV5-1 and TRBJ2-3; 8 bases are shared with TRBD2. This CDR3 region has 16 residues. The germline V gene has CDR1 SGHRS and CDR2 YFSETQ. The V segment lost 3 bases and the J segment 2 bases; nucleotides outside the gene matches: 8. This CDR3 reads CASSSASGLATDTQYF. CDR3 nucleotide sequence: TGCGCCAGCAGCTCGGCCTCCGGACTAGCCACAGATACGCAGTATTTT.

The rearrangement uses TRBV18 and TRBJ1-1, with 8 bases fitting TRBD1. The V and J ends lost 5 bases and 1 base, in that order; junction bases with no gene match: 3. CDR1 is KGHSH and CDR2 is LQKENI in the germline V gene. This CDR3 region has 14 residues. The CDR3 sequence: CASSSGTGNTEAFF. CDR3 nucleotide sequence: TGTGCCAGCTCATCTGGGACAGGGAACACTGAAGCTTTCTTT. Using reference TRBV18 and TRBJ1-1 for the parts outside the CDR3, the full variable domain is NAGVMQNPRHLVRRRGQEARLRCSPMKGHSHVYWYRQLPEEGLKFMVYLQKENIIDESGMPKERFSAEFPKEGPSILRIQQVVRGDSAAYFCASSSGTGNTEAFFGQGTRLTVV.

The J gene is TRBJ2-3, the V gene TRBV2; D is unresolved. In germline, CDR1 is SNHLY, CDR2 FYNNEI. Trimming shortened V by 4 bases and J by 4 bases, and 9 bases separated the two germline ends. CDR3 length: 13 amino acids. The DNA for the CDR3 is TGTGCCAGCAGTGTGGCCATGGCAGATACGCAGTATTTT. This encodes CASSVAMADTQYF.